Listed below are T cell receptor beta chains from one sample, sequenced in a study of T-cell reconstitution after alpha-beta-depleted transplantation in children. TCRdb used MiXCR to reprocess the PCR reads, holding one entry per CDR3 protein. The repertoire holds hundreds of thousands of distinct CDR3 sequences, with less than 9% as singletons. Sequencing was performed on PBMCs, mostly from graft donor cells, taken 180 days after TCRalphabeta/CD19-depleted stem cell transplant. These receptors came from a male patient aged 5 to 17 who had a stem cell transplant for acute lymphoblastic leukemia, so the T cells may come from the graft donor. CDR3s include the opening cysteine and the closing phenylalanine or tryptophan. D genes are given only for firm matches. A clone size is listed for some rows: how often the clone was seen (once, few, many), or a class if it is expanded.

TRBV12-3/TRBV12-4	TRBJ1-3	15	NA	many	TGTGCCAGCAGTTTCCGACGGAGCTCTGGAAACACCATATATTTT	CASSFRRSSGNTIYF
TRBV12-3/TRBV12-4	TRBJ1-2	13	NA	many	TGTGCCAGCAGCAATGGCAGAATCTATGGCTACACCTTC	CASSNGRIYGYTF
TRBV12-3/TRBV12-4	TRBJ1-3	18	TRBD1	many	TGTGCCAGCAGTTTAGGTGGAGACAGGGGGTGGTCTGGAAACACCATATATTTT	CASSLGGDRGWSGNTIYF
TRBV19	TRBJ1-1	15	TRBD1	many	TGTGCCAGTAGTATAGCGGTTCAGGGGGGCAATGAAGCTTTCTTT	CASSIAVQGGNEAFF
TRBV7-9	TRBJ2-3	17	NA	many	TGTGCCAGCAGCGGCTGGGGCGATCAACCCTACACAGATACGCAGTATTTT	CASSGWGDQPYTDTQYF
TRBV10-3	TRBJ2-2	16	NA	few	TGTGCCATCAGTGTTACGGGACGGAGAAACACCGGGGAGCTGTTTTTT	CAISVTGRRNTGELFF
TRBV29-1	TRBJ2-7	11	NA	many	TGCAGCGTTGATATGGGGTACGAGCAGTACTTC	CSVDMGYEQYF
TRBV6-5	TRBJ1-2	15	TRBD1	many	TGTGCCAGCAGTTACGCCAGTCAGGGGGCGGATGGCTACACCTTC	CASSYASQGADGYTF
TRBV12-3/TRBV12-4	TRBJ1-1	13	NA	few	TGTGCCAGCACCTCGGGAGGGGTCACTGAAGCTTTCTTT	CASTSGGVTEAFF
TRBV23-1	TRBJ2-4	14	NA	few	TGCGCCAGCAGTCAATCGTGGGGATTAAACATTCAGTACTTC	CASSQSWGLNIQYF
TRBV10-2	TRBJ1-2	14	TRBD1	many	TGCGCCAGCACCTCAACAGGGGGCGCCAATGGCTACACCTTC	CASTSTGGANGYTF
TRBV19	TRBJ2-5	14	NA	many	TGTGCCAGTAGTCCCCGGGTAGACGAAGAGACCCAGTACTTC	CASSPRVDEETQYF
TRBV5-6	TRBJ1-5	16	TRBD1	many	TGTGCCAGCAGCCCAATAGGGGGCCGAGGCAATCAGCCCCAGCATTTT	CASSPIGGRGNQPQHF
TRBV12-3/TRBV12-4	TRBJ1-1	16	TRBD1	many	TGTGCCAGCAGTTTAGTCCTGGGGGACAGGGTAACTGAAGCTTTCTTT	CASSLVLGDRVTEAFF
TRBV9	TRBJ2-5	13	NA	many	TGTGCCAGCAGCGAAGGGGCCCAAGAGACCCAGTACTTC	CASSEGAQETQYF
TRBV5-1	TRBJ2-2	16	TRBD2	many	TGCGCCAGCAGCTACTGGGGACTAATGAACACCGGGGAGCTGTTTTTT	CASSYWGLMNTGELFF
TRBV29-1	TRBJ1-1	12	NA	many	TGCAGCGTTGGAACAGCTAACACTGAAGCTTTCTTT	CSVGTANTEAFF
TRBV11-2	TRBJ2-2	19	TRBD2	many	TGTGCCAGCAGCTTAGAGGGGACTAGATTAAAGGCGAACACCGGGGAGCTGTTTTTT	CASSLEGTRLKANTGELFF
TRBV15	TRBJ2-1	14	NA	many	TGTGCCACCAGCAGAGGATACCTCTACAATGAGCAGTTCTTC	CATSRGYLYNEQFF
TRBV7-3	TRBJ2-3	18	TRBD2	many	TGTGCCAGCAGCTCAGAGAGCGGGGAGGAAGAGGACACAGATACGCAGTATTTT	CASSSESGEEEDTDTQYF
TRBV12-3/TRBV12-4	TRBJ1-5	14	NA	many	TGTGCCAGCAGCCCTCGGACACGCAATCAGCCCCAGCATTTT	CASSPRTRNQPQHF
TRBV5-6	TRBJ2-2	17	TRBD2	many	TGTGCCAGCAGCTTGTATGGCCTAGCGGGGGACACCGGGGAGCTGTTTTTT	CASSLYGLAGDTGELFF
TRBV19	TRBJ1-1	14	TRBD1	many	TGTGCCAGTAGTTCAGGGGGCGTGAACACTGAAGCTTTCTTT	CASSSGGVNTEAFF
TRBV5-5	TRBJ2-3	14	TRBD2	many	TGTGCCAGCAGCATCGGGGGGAGCACAGATACGCAGTATTTT	CASSIGGSTDTQYF
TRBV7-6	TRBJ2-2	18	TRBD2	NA	TGTGCCAGCAGCTTAGTACTAGCGGGGGGATGGAGCACCGGGGAGCTGTTTTTT	CASSLVLAGGWSTGELFF
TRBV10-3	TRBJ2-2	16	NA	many	TGTGCCATCAGTGAGTCCCAGGGGAGTAACACCGGGGAGCTGTTTTTT	CAISESQGSNTGELFF
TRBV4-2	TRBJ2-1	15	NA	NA	TGTGCCAGCAGCCAATTGAAGGGAAGCTACAATGAGCAGTTCTTC	CASSQLKGSYNEQFF
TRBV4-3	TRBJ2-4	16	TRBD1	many	TGCGCCAGCAGCCAGGCATCGGACAGGGCGGGAAACATTCAGTACTTC	CASSQASDRAGNIQYF
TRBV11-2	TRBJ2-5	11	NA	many	TGTGCCAGCAGCTTAGAGGGGGCCCAGTACTTC	CASSLEGAQYF
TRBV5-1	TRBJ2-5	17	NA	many	TGCGCCAGCAGCTTCCGGACCTCCGCTAGGGGCCAAGAGACCCAGTACTTC	CASSFRTSARGQETQYF
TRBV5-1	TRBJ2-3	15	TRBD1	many	TGCGCCAGCAGCTTGGGGGCAGGGGGCGCGAATACGCAGTATTTT	CASSLGAGGANTQYF
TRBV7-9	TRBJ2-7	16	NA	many	TGTGCCAGCAGCTTAGTGGCCCCCTGGTCTTCCTACGAGCAGTACTTC	CASSLVAPWSSYEQYF
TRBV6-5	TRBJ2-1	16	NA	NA	TGTGCCAGCAGTTTCCCTAAGTGGAGCTCCTACAATGAGCAGTTCTTC	CASSFPKWSSYNEQFF
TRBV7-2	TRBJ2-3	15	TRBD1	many	TGTGCCAGCAGCTTAGCGACAGGGAAAACAGATACGCAGTATTTT	CASSLATGKTDTQYF
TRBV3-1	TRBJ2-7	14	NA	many	TGTGCCAGCAAGGAGGGGGGGGAGTCCTACGAGCAGTACTTC	CASKEGGESYEQYF
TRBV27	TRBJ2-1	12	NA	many	TGTGCCAGCAGTACAGGGCGGAATGAGCAGTTCTTC	CASSTGRNEQFF
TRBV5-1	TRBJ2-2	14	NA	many	TGCGCCAGCAGCTTGACAGCTCTCACCGGGGAGCTGTTTTTT	CASSLTALTGELFF
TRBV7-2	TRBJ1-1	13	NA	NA	TGTGCCACAGGAGCCGGTATGAACACTGAAGCTTTCTTT	CATGAGMNTEAFF
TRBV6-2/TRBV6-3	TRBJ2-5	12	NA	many	TGTGCCAGCTCCCGGGGGTGGGAGACCCAGTACTTC	CASSRGWETQYF
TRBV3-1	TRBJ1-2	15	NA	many	TGTGCCAGCAGCCCGATGGGGAGCGGCGGAGGTGGCTACACCTTC	CASSPMGSGGGGYTF
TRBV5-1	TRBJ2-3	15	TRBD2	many	TGCGCCAGCAGCTCCGGGACTAGCTCTACAGATACGCAGTATTTT	CASSSGTSSTDTQYF
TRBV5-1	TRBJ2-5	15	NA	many	TGCGCCAGCAGCGTTACCTCGATTTGGGTAGAGACCCAGTACTTC	CASSVTSIWVETQYF
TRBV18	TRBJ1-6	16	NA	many	TGTGCCAGCTCACCATACAGGGCAGGGTATAATTCACCCCTCCACTTT	CASSPYRAGYNSPLHF
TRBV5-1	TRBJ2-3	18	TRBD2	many	TGCGCCAGCAGCTTGGCCCTGACTAGCGGGAGATTTGCAGATACGCAGTATTTT	CASSLALTSGRFADTQYF
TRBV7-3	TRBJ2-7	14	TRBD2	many	TGTGCCAGCAGCCTCAGCGGGAGGGACAACGAGCAGTACTTC	CASSLSGRDNEQYF
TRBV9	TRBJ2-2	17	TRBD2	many	TGTGCCAGCAGCGTAGTTCCGGGACTAGGAAACACCGGGGAGCTGTTTTTT	CASSVVPGLGNTGELFF
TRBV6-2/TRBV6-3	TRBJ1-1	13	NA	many	TGTGCCAGCCGACGCGGGGCGAACACTGAAGCTTTCTTT	CASRRGANTEAFF
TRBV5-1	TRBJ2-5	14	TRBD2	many	TGCGCCAGCAGCTGGGGACTAGAAGTGGAGACCCAGTACTTC	CASSWGLEVETQYF